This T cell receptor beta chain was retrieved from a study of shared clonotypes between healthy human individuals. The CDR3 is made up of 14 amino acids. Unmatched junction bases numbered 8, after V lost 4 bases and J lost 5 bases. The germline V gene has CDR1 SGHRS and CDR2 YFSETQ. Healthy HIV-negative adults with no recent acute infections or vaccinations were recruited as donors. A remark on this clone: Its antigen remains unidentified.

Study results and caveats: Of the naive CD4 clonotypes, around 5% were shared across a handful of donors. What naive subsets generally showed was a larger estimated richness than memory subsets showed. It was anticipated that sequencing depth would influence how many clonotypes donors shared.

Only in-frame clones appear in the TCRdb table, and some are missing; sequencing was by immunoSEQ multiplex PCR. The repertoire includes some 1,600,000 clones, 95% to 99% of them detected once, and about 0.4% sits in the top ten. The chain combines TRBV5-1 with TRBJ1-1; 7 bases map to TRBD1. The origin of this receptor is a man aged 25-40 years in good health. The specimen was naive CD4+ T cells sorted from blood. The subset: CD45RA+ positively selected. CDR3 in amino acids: CASSLGQEVTEAFF. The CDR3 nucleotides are TGCGCCAGCAGCCTAGGACAGGAGGTGACTGAAGCTTTCTTT. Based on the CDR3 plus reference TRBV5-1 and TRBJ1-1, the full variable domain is KAGVTQTPRYLIKTRGQQVTLSCSPISGHRSVSWYQQTPGQGLQFLFEYFSETQRNKGNFPGRFSGRQFSNSRSEMNVSTLELGDSALYLCASSLGQEVTEAFFGQGTRLTVV.